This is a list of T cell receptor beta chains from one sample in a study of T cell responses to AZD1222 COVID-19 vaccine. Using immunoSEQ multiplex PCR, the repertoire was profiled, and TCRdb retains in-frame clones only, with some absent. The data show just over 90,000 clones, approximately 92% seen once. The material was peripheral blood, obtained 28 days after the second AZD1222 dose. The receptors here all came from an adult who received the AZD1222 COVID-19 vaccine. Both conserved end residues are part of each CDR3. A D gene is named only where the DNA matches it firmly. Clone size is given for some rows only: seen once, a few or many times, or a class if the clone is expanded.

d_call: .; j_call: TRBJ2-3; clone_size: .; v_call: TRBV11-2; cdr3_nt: TGTGCCAGCAGCTTAGTAACGGCAGCCAGCACGCAGTATTTT; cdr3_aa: CASSLVTAASTQYF
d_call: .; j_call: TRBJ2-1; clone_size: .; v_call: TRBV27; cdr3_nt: TGTGCCAGCAGCCTTGGACCGGTACTCAATGAGCAGTTCTTC; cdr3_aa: CASSLGPVLNEQFF
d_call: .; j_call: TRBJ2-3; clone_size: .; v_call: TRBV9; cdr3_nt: TGTGCCAGCAGCGTAGCGGCGGAGGGGGGAGATACGCAGTATTTT; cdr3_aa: CASSVAAEGGDTQYF
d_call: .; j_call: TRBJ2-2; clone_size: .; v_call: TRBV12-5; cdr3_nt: TGTGCTAGTACTTCGCCTAGCAGGAACACCGGGGAGCTGTTTTTT; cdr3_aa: CASTSPSRNTGELFF
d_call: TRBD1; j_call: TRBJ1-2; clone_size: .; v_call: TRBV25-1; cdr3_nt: TGTGCCAGCAGTCAGGGGACAGGGGGTAACTATGGCTACACCTTC; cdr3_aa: CASSQGTGGNYGYTF
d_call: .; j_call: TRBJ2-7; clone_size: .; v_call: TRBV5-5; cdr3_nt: TGTGCCAGCAGCTTTGGCAGGGAGTCGTACGAGCAGTACTTC; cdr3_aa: CASSFGRESYEQYF
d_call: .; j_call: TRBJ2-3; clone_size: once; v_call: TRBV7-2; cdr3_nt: TGTGCCAGCAGCTTAGGCGGTACGGTGACAGATACGCAGTATTTT; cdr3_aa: CASSLGGTVTDTQYF
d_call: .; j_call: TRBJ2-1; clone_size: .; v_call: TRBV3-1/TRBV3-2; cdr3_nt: TGTGCCAGCAGCCAATATCTAGACAATGAGCAGTTCTTC; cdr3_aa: CASSQYLDNEQFF
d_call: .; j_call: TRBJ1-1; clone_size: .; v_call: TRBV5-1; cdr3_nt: TGCGCCAGCACTCTGGGCAGGGCGAACACTGAAGCTTTCTTT; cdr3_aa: CASTLGRANTEAFF
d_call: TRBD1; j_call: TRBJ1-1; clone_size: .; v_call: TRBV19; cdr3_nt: TGTGCCAGTCAAAAACCGGGACAGGGGGCTGAAGCTTTCTTT; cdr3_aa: CASQKPGQGAEAFF
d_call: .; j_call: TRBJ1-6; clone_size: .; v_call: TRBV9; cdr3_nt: TGTGCCAGCAGCGTAGAGGGAGGGTTGGGTAGGAATTCACCCCTCCACTTT; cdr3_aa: CASSVEGGLGRNSPLHF
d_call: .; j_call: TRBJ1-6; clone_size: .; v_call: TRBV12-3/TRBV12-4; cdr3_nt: TGTGCCAGCAGTTTAGCTCTGGGACCCCTCCACTTT; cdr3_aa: CASSLALGPLHF
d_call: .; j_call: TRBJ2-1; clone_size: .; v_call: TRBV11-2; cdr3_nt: TGTGCCAGCAGATTCGGACAGATCTTCGAGGGTGAGCAGTTCTTC; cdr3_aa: CASRFGQIFEGEQFF
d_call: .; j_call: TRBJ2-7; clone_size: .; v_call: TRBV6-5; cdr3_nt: TGTGCCAGCAGTTACTCGAGAAGGTGGTACTTC; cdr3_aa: CASSYSRRWYF
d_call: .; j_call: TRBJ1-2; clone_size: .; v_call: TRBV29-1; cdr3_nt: TGCAGCGTTGAAGAAGGGGATGGCTACACCTTC; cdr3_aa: CSVEEGDGYTF
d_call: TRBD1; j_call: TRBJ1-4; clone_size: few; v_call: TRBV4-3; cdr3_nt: TGCGCCAGCAGCCAAGATCCGGGACAGGGGAGTGAAAAACTGTTTTTT; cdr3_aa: CASSQDPGQGSEKLFF
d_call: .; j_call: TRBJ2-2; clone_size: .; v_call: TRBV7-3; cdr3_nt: TGTGCCAGCAGCCCAGACGTTCGGAACACCGGGGAGCTGTTTTTT; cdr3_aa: CASSPDVRNTGELFF
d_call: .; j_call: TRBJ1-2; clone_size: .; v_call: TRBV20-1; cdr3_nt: TGCAGTGCTAGGGGATTGGGAGGCTACACCTTC; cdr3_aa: CSARGLGGYTF
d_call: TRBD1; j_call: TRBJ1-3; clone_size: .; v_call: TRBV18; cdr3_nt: TGTGCCAGCTCACCTACAGGGGAAGAAGACACCATATATTTT; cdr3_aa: CASSPTGEEDTIYF
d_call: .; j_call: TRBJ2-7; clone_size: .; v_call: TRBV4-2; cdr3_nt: TGTGCCAGCAGCCACGAAGGTGGCAGGGACTACGAGCAGTACTTC; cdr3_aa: CASSHEGGRDYEQYF
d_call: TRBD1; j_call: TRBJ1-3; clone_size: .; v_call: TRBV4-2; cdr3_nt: TGTGCCAGCAGCCAGGAGCCGGGACAGGGGTGGGGAAACACCATATATTTT; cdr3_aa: CASSQEPGQGWGNTIYF
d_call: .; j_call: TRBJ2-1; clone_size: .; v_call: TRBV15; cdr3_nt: TGTGCCACCAGACTTAGAAATGAGCAGTTCTTC; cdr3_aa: CATRLRNEQFF
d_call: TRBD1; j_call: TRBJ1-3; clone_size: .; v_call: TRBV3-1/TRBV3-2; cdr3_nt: TGTGCCAGCAGTTCCGGACAGGGGGGCGAGTCCATATATTTT; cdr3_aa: CASSSGQGGESIYF
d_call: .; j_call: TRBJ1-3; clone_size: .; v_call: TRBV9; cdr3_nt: TGTGCCAGCAGCTCAGGGGTCGGGGCCGGAAACACCATATATTTT; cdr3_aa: CASSSGVGAGNTIYF
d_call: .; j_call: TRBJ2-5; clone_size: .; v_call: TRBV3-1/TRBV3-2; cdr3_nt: TGTGCCAGCAGCCAAGGGGTCTCGGGAAATCAAGAGACCCAGTACTTC; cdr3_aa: CASSQGVSGNQETQYF
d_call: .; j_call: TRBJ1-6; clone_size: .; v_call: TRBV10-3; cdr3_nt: TGTGCCATCAGTAATACCGGGACAAGTGGATCACCCCTCCACTTT; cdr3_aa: CAISNTGTSGSPLHF
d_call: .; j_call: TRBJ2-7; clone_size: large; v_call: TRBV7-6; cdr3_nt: TGTGCCAGCAGCTTAGGGCCGAACTACGAGCAGTACTTC; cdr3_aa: CASSLGPNYEQYF
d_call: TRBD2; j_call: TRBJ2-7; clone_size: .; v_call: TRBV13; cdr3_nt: TGTGCCAGCAGCTTGGGCGGGGGATCCTACGAGCAGTACTTC; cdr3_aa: CASSLGGGSYEQYF
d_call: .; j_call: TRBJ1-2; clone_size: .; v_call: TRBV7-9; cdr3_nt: TGTGCCAGCAGCTTACCGGCATCGGGGGCTGGCTACACCTTC; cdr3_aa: CASSLPASGAGYTF
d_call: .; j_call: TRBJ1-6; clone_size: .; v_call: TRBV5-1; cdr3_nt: TGCGCCAGCAGGCAAGGGCTTAGCGTTTCACCCCTCCACTTT; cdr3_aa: CASRQGLSVSPLHF
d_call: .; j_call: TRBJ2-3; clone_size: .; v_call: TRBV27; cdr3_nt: TGTGCCAGCAGTGATGTAAGTAGCGGACGCAGAGATACGCAGTATTTT; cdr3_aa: CASSDVSSGRRDTQYF
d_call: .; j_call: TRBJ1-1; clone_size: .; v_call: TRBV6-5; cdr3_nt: TGTGCCAGCAGTTACAGGGTAGTAACTGAAGCTTTCTTT; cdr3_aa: CASSYRVVTEAFF
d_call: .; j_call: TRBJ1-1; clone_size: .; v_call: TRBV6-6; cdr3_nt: TGTGCCAGCAGTCCAGGGCGTACTAACACTGAAGCTTTCTTT; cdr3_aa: CASSPGRTNTEAFF
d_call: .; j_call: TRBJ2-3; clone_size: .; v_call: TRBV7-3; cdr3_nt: TGTGCCAGCGCACAGGGATTTAGGGCAGATACGCAGTATTTT; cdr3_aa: CASAQGFRADTQYF
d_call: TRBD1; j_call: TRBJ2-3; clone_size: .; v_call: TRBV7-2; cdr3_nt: TGTGCCAGCAGCGCTGGACAGGGCGCTACGCAGTATTTT; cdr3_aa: CASSAGQGATQYF
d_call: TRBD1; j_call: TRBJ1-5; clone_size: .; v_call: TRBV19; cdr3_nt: TGTGCCAGTAGCAAAGGACAGGCTGATCAGCCCCAGCATTTT; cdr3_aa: CASSKGQADQPQHF
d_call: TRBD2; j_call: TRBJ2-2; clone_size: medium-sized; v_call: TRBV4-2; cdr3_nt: TGTGCCAGCAGCCAAGTCAGCGGGAGCGGTAACGGGGAGCTGTTTTTT; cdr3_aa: CASSQVSGSGNGELFF
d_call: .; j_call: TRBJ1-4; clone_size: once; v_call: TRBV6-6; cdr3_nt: TGTGCCAGCAGAGAGTCCCAGGGTGAAAAACTGTTTTTT; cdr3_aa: CASRESQGEKLFF
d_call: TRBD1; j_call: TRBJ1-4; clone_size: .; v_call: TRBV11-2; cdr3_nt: TGTGCCAGCAGCTTAATTAGGACAGGGGGAACTAATGAAAAACTGTTTTTT; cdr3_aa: CASSLIRTGGTNEKLFF
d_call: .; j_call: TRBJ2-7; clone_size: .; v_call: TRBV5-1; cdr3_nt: TGCGCCAGCAGCTTACAGGGATACGAGCAGTACTTC; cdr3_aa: CASSLQGYEQYF
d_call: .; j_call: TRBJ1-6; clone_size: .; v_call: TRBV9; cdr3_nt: TGTGCCAGCAGCATAGATCCAACAAGGTTTCCAAATTCACCCCTCCACTTT; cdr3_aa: CASSIDPTRFPNSPLHF
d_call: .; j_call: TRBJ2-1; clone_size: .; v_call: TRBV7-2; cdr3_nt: TGTGCCAGCAGCTTAGTAGCATGGGGCTCCTACAATGAGCAGTTCTTC; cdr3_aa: CASSLVAWGSYNEQFF
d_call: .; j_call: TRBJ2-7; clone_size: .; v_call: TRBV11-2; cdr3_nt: TGTGCCAGCAGCCCGCTCGACAGGAAGGGGGTCTACGAGCAGTACTTC; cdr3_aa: CASSPLDRKGVYEQYF
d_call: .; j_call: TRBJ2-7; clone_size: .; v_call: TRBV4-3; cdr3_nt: TGCGCCAGCAGCCAAGATCAAACGTCGGCCCTCACCTACGAGCAGTACTTC; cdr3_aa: CASSQDQTSALTYEQYF
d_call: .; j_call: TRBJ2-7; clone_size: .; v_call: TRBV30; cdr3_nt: TGTGCCTGGAGTGCGGGACGGTGGACAACTGCCGAGCAGTACTTC; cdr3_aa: CAWSAGRWTTAEQYF
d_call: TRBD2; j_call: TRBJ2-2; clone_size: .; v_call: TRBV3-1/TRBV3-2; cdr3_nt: TGTGCCAGCAGCTCCCGGGAGGGGCTGGAGCTGTTTTTT; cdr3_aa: CASSSREGLELFF
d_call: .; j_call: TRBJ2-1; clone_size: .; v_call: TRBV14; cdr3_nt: TGTGCCAGCAGCCCCCAGTCCTACAATGAGCAGTTCTTC; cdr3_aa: CASSPQSYNEQFF
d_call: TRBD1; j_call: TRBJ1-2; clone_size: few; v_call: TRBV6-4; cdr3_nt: TGTGCCAGCAGTGCGTCCCCGGACAGGGCGGGTGGCTACACCTTC; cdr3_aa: CASSASPDRAGGYTF
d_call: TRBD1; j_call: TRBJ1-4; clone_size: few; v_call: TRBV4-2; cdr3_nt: TGTGCCAGCAGCCCGGGGACAGATAATGAAAAACTGTTTTTT; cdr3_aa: CASSPGTDNEKLFF
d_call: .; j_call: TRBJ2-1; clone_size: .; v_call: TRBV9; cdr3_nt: TGTGCCAGCAGCCTCTCGGGAGCGGTGGGCTATGAGCAGTTCTTC; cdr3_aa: CASSLSGAVGYEQFF
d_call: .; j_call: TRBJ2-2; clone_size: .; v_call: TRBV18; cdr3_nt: TGTGCCAGCTCACCCCTATACACCGGGGAGCTGTTTTTT; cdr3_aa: CASSPLYTGELFF
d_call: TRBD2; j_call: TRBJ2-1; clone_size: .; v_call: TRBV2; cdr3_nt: TGTGCCAGCAGATCACAAGCGGGAGAGTCCTACAATGAGCAGTTCTTC; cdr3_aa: CASRSQAGESYNEQFF
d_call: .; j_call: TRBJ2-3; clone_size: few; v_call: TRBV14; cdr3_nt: TGTGCCAGCAATAGGTTTAGCACAGATACGCAGTATTTT; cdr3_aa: CASNRFSTDTQYF
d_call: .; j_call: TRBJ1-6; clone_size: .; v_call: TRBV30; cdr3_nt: TGTGCCTGGACAGGGACGGAATTTTCACCCCTCCACTTT; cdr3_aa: CAWTGTEFSPLHF
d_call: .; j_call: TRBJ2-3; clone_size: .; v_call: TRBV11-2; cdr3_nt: TGTGCCAGCAGCTTATTGGCAGATACGCAGTATTTT; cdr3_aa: CASSLLADTQYF
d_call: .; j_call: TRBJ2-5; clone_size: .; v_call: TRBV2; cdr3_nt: TGTGCCAGCAGTGGCCCGGGTAGGGGGATACAAGAGACCCAGTACTTC; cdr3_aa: CASSGPGRGIQETQYF
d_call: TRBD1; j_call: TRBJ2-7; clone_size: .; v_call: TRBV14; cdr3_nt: TGTGCCAGCAGCCCCGGCCCTTTAGGGACAGGGGCCCCCTACGAGCAGTACTTC; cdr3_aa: CASSPGPLGTGAPYEQYF
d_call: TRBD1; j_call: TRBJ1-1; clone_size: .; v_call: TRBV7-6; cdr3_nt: TGTGCCAGCAGCCCGTATAGGGGGGTGAGGACAGGGGATGAAGCTTTCTTT; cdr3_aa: CASSPYRGVRTGDEAFF
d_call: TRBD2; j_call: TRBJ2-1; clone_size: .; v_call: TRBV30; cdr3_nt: TGTGCCTGGAGTGTCGGGACTAGCGGGAATTATGAGCAGTTCTTC; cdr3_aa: CAWSVGTSGNYEQFF
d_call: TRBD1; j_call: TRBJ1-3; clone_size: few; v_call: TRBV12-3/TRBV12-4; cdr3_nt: TGTGCCACTCGACAGGGAGGTGGAAACACCATATATTTT; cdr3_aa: CATRQGGGNTIYF